This T cell receptor (beta chain) was identified during a study of T cell changes during pregnancy in multiple sclerosis. The germline V gene encodes CDR1 SGHNT and CDR2 YYREEE (reference sequence). Trimming stripped 0 bases from V and 4 bases from J, with 7 bases between. There are 14 residues in the CDR3. This clone was seen only once. Profiled with immunoSEQ multiplex PCR; TCRdb holds only in-frame clones, not every one. Of about 92,000 clones listed, under 95% were seen once; the top ten hold over 1.5%. The J gene is TRBJ2-2, the V gene TRBV5-4; D call uncertain. The source is a female donor with multiple sclerosis, enrolled in a pregnancy study. The sequenced sample was peripheral blood, obtained in the first trimester of pregnancy. The DNA of the CDR3 is TGTGCCAGCAGCTTGGAACTCCCCACCGGGGAGCTGTTTTTT. Translating it yields CASSLELPTGELFF.